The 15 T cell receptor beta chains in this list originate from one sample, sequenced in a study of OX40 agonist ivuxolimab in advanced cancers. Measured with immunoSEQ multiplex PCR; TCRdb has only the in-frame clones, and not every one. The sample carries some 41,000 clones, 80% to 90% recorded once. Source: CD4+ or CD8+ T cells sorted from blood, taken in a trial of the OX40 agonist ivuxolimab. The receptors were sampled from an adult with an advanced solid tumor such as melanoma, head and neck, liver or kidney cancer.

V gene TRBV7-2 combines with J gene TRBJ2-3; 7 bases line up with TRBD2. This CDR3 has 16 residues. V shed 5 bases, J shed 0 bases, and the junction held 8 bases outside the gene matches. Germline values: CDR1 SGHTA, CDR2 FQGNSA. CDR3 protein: CASSPMSGISTDTQYF. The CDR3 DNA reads TGTGCCAGCAGCCCAATGAGCGGGATAAGCACAGATACGCAGTATTTT.

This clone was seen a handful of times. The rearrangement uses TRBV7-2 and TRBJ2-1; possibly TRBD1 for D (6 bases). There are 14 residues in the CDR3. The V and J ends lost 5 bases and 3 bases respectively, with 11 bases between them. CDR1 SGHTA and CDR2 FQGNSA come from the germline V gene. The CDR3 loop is CASSLTGFYNEQFF. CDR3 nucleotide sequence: TGTGCCAGCAGCCTGACAGGTTTCTACAATGAGCAGTTCTTC.

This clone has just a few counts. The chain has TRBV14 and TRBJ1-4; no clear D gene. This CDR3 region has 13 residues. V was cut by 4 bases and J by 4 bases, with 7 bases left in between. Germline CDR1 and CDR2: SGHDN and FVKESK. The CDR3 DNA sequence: TGTGCCAGCAGCCGATCCTTTAATGAAAAACTGTTTTTT. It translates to CASSRSFNEKLFF.

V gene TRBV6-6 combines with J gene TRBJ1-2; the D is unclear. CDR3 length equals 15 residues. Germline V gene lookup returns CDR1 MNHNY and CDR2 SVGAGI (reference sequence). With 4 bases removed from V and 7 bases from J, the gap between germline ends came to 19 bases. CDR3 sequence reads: CASSWEGSHVGGYTF. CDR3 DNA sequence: TGTGCCAGCAGTTGGGAGGGCAGCCATGTTGGTGGCTACACCTTC.

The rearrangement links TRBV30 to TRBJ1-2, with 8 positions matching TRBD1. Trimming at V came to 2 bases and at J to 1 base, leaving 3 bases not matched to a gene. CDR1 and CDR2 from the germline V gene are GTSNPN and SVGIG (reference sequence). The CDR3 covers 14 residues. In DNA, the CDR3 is TGTGCCTGGAGTACAGGGGGTATTAACTATGGCTACACCTTC. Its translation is CAWSTGGINYGYTF. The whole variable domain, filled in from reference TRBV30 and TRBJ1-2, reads SQTIHQWPATLVQPVGSPLSLECTVEGTSNPNLYWYRQAAGRGLQLLFYSVGIGQISSEVPQNLSASRPQDRQFILSSKKLLLSDSGFYLCAWSTGGINYGYTFGSGTRLTVV.

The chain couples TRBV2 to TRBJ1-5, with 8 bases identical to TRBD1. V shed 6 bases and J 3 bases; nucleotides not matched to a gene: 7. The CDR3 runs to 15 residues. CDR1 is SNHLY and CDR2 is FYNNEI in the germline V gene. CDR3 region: CASRGIQGANQPQHF. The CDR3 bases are TGTGCCAGCAGAGGGATCCAGGGGGCCAATCAGCCCCAGCATTTT.

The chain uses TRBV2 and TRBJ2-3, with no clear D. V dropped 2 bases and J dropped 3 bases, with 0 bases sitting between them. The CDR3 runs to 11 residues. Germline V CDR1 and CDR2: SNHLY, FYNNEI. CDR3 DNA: TGTGCCAGCAGTGAAACAGATACGCAGTATTTT. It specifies CASSETDTQYF.

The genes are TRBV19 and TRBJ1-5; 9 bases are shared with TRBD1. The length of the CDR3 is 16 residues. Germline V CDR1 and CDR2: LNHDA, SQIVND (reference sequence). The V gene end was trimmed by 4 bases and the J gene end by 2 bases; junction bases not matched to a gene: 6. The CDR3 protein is CASSNRQGGGNQPQHF. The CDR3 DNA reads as TGTGCCAGTAGTAACCGACAGGGGGGAGGCAATCAGCCCCAGCATTTT. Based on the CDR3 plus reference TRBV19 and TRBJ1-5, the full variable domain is DGGITQSPKYLFRKEGQNVTLSCEQNLNHDAMYWYRQDPGQGLRLIYYSQIVNDFQKGDIAEGYSVSREKKESFPLTVTSAQKNPTAFYLCASSNRQGGGNQPQHFGDGTRLSIL.

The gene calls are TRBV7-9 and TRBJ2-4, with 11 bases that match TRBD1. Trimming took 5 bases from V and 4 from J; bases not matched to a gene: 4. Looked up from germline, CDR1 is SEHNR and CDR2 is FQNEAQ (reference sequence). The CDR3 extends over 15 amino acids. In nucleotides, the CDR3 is TGTGCCAGCAGCCCGGGGACAGGGGGTAAAAACATTCAGTACTTC. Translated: CASSPGTGGKNIQYF.

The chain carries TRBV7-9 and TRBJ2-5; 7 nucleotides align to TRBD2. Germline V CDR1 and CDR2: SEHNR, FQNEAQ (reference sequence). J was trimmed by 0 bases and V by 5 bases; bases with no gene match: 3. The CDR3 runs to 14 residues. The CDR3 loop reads CASSITSDQETQYF. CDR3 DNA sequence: TGTGCCAGCAGCATAACTAGCGACCAAGAGACCCAGTACTTC.

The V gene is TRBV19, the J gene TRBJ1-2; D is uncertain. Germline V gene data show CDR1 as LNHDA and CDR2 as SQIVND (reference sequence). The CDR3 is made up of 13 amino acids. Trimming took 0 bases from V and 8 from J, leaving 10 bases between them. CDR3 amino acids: CASSIDEIRGYTF. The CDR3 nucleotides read TGTGCCAGTAGTATAGATGAGATTAGGGGCTACACCTTC.

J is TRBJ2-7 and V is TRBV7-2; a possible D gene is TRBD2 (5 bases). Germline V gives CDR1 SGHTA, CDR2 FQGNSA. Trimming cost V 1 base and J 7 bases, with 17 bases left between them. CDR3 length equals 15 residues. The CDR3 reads CASSLVYPPTGEQYF. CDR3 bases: TGTGCCAGCAGCTTAGTCTATCCCCCAACGGGGGAGCAGTACTTC.

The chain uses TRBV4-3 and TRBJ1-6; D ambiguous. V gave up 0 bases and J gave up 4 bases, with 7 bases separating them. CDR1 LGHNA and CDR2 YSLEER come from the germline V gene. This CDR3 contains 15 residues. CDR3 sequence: CASSQDRPYNSPLHF. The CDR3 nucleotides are TGCGCCAGCAGCCAAGATAGGCCGTATAATTCACCCCTCCACTTT.

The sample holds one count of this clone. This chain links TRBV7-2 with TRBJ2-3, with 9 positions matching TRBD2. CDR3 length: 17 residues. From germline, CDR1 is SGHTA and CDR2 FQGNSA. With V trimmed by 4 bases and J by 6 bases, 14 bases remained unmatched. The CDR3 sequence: CASSSKGRGGASDTQYF. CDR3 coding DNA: TGTGCCAGCAGCTCGAAGGGTCGCGGGGGGGCGAGTGATACGCAGTATTTT.

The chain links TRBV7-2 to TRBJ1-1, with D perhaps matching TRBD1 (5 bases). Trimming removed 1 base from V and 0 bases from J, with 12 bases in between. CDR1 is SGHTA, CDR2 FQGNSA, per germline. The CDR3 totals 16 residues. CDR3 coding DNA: TGTGCCAGCAGCTTAGTCGGGGCTAACATGAACACTGAAGCTTTCTTT. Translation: CASSLVGANMNTEAFF. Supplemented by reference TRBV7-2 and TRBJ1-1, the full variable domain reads GAGVSQSPSNKVTEKGKDVELRCDPISGHTALYWYRQSLGQGLEFLIYFQGNSAPDKSGLPSDRFSAERTGGSVSTLTIQRTQQEDSAVYLCASSLVGANMNTEAFFGQGTRLTVV.